The present T cell receptor beta chain was sequenced within a study of T-cell reconstitution after alpha-beta-depleted transplantation in children. Unique molecular identifiers tagged the TCRbeta library. TCRdb itself ran the PCR reads through MiXCR, one entry per CDR3 protein. Of about 360,000 distinct CDR3 sequences in the sample, roughly 14% were seen once. V was trimmed by 4 bases and J by 8 bases, leaving 18 bases between them. Germline loops: CDR1 SQVTM, CDR2 ANQGSEA. The CDR3 is 14 amino acids. This clonotype was seen only a few times. The sample consisted of PBMCs, taken from the stem cell graft. The sequence was collected from a human donor who donated a stem cell graft to a child with Fanconi anemia. The chain has TRBV29-1 and TRBJ2-1, with a weak D call TRBD1 (5 bases). The DNA of the CDR3 is TGCAGCGTTGCCTGGACACCCCAGGGCGATGAGCAGTTCTTC. It encodes CSVAWTPQGDEQFF.